These 29 T cell receptor beta chains were sequenced from one sample in a study of T cells in Graves' hyperthyroidism and ophthalmopathy. Amplification yielded TCR beta CDR3 regions, with RNA transcripts as the source. Primed by the HTBI set, a first-round RT-PCR was run on the TCR CDR3. TCRdb itself ran the multiplex PCR reads through MiXCR, one entry per CDR3 protein. The sample contains around 690,000 distinct CDR3 sequences, approximately 15% of which appear only once. Sequenced input: blood. The receptors come from a man aged 50-60 years with Graves' hyperthyroidism.

This clonotype showed up just a few times. The chain combines TRBV3-1 with TRBJ2-3, with 7 bases identical to TRBD2. Germline values: CDR1 LGHDT, CDR2 YNNKEL (reference sequence). This CDR3 spans 14 amino acids. J gave up 4 bases and V 4 bases, and 5 bases lay outside the gene matches. Here the CDR3 reads CASSPGGRSDTQYF. CDR3 sequence (DNA): TGTGCCAGCAGCCCGGGAGGAAGGTCAGATACGCAGTATTTT.

J is TRBJ1-6 and V is TRBV6-2 or TRBV6-3; D is unresolved. CDR1 is MNHEY and CDR2 is SVGEGT in the germline V gene. The V and J ends lost 4 bases and 8 bases respectively, with 6 bases between them. The CDR3 contains 12 residues. The CDR3 region is CASSSQYSPLHF. CDR3 in DNA: TGTGCCAGCAGTTCCCAGTATTCACCCCTCCACTTT.

This clonotype was picked up many times. V is TRBV19 and J is TRBJ2-1; no firm D call. CDR3 size: 15 residues. Trimming cost V 0 bases and J 0 bases, with 6 bases left between them. Germline-derived CDR1 and CDR2 are LNHDA and SQIVND (reference sequence). The CDR3 sequence: CASSIERSSYNEQFF. CDR3 nucleotide sequence: TGTGCCAGTAGTATAGAGCGGAGCTCCTACAATGAGCAGTTCTTC.

In this sample, this clonotype turned up many times. The chain joins TRBV7-9 to TRBJ2-5; a weak D match, TRBD2 (5 bases). This CDR3 spans 15 amino acids. V was cut by 4 bases and J by 1 base, with 13 bases left in between. Per germline, CDR1 SEHNR and CDR2 FQNEAQ (reference sequence). The CDR3 coding sequence is TGTGCCAGCAGCTCCACGAGGGATCCCCAAGAGACCCAGTACTTC. This translates into CASSSTRDPQETQYF.

This chain joins TRBV29-1 and TRBJ2-1; 14 positions match TRBD2. V dropped 7 bases and J dropped 4; count of bases not matched to a gene: 3. The CDR3 extends over 14 amino acids. Germline V CDR1 and CDR2: SQVTM, ANQGSEA. CDR3 protein: CSARTSGRYNEQFF. The CDR3 nucleotides read TGCAGCGCCCGGACTAGCGGGAGGTACAATGAGCAGTTCTTC.

This clonotype appeared many times. The genes are TRBV2 and TRBJ2-1; D gene ambiguous. Looked up from germline, CDR1 is SNHLY and CDR2 is FYNNEI. The CDR3 spans 13 residues. V dropped 11 bases and J dropped 0 bases, with 11 bases sitting between them. This CDR3 reads CASYTFSYNEQFF. The CDR3 DNA is TGTGCCTCCTACACCTTCTCCTACAATGAGCAGTTCTTC.

This clonotype has a handful of counts. J is TRBJ2-2 and V is TRBV11-2, with 8 positions matching TRBD1. The V segment lost 5 bases and the J segment 4 bases; nucleotides outside the gene matches: 6. CDR3 length: 15 amino acids. The germline V gene encodes CDR1 SGHAT and CDR2 FQNNGV. DNA of the CDR3: TGTGCCAGCAGCCAGGGACAGGTGGGCACCGGGGAGCTGTTTTTT. Its translation is CASSQGQVGTGELFF.

The chain combines TRBV13 with TRBJ1-1; no firm D call. The germline V gene encodes CDR1 PRHDT and CDR2 FYEKMQ (reference sequence). This CDR3 spans 13 amino acids. With 5 bases removed from V and 1 base from J, the gap between germline ends came to 8 bases. The CDR3, as DNA: TGTGCCAGCAGCGTCCGGAAGAACACTGAAGCTTTCTTT. It codes for CASSVRKNTEAFF.

This rearrangement joins TRBV3-1 to TRBJ1-2; 7 nucleotides line up with TRBD1. CDR1 LGHDT and CDR2 YNNKEL come from the germline V gene (reference sequence). The CDR3 has 15 residues. After removal of 3 bases from V and 6 bases from J, the junction contained 10 bases not matched to a gene. The CDR3 protein is CASSHPSGTVDGYTF. CDR3 DNA: TGTGCCAGCAGCCACCCCAGTGGGACAGTTGATGGCTACACCTTC.

This clonotype appeared many times. The chain uses TRBV11-2 and TRBJ1-2; perhaps TRBD1 as D (6 bases). This CDR3 spans 16 amino acids. V lost 2 bases, J lost 1 base, and 14 bases lay in between. CDR1 and CDR2 from the germline V gene are SGHAT and FQNNGV. The DNA of the CDR3 is TGTGCCAGCAGCTTATCCGACAGGAGACTTAACTATGGCTACACCTTC. It yields the protein CASSLSDRRLNYGYTF.

This clonotype was found a few times. A read error is possible here, since a much larger clone lies one base away. The chain has TRBV20-1 and TRBJ1-1; D is uncertain. The CDR3 spans 13 residues. The germline V gene has CDR1 DFQATT and CDR2 SNEGSKA (reference sequence). This chain's CDR3 is CSASPSMNTKAFF. The CDR3 nucleotides are TGCAGTGCTAGCCCAAGTATGAACACTAAAGCTTTCTTT.

This clonotype was counted between two and nine times. This chain connects TRBV9 to TRBJ2-2, with D hard to call. Deletions cut 5 bases from V and 1 base from J, with 12 bases between. The CDR3 loop spans 15 amino acids. CDR1 and CDR2 (germline): SGDLS, YYNGEE. The CDR3 sequence: CASSFGSKNTGELFF. For the CDR3, the DNA is TGTGCCAGCAGTTTCGGCTCAAAGAACACCGGGGAGCTGTTTTTT.

This clonotype was counted ten times or more. This chain connects TRBV2 to TRBJ2-5, with 7 bases that match TRBD2. V was clipped by 4 bases and J by 4 bases; unmatched bases: 6. In germline, CDR1 is SNHLY, CDR2 FYNNEI. The CDR3 has 14 residues. The CDR3 DNA is TGTGCCAGCAGTGCCTACGGGGGGAGAGAGACCCAGTACTTC. This gives the protein CASSAYGGRETQYF.

There are many counts of this clonotype. The CDR3 protein is CATSETRQGGNQPQHF. The CDR3 DNA sequence: TGTGCCACCAGTGAAACACGACAGGGGGGGAATCAGCCCCAGCATTTT. V is TRBV24-1 and J is TRBJ1-5, with TRBD1 identical over 9 bases. Germline V CDR1 and CDR2: KGHDR, SFDVKD. V shed 4 bases, J shed 4 bases, and the junction held 7 bases outside the gene matches. The CDR3 has 16 amino acids.

This clonotype showed up many times. The CDR3 DNA reads as TGTGCCAGCAGTGAAAATTCGAGGGGGCGGCAGCCCCAGCATTTT. Its protein product is CASSENSRGRQPQHF. V is TRBV2 and J is TRBJ1-5; 7 bases are a match to TRBD1. The CDR3 covers 15 residues. Germline CDR1 is SNHLY and CDR2 is FYNNEI. With 2 bases clipped from V and 7 bases from J, the junction kept 8 bases outside the gene matches.

This clonotype appeared many times. CDR3 sequence (DNA): TGCAGTGCGTTTAATCCGGGACTAGCGGGATTAAATGAGCAGTTCTTC. As protein: CSAFNPGLAGLNEQFF. V is TRBV20-1 and J is TRBJ2-1; 13 bases are a match to TRBD2. The germline gives CDR1 DFQATT, CDR2 SNEGSKA (reference sequence). The CDR3 runs to 16 residues. Germline trimming cut 6 bases from V and 7 bases from J; bases unmatched to any gene: 12.

This clonotype was seen at least ten times. The chain links TRBV12-3 or TRBV12-4 to TRBJ1-2; D unclear. Trimming took off 1 base at V and 0 bases at J, with 6 bases between the two ends. CDR3 size: 14 residues. The CDR3 coding sequence is TGTGCCAGCAGTTTAGTCTCGCCTAACTATGGCTACACCTTC. Its protein is CASSLVSPNYGYTF.

This clonotype has ten or more counts. The chain links TRBV2 to TRBJ1-5, with D hard to call. Trimming removed 7 bases at V and 9 bases at J, with 16 bases between. The CDR3 loop spans 13 amino acids. From germline, CDR1 is SNHLY and CDR2 FYNNEI. The CDR3 bases are TGTGCCAGCACGAGAGAGGGCGGTCCGCCCCAGCATTTT. It codes for CASTREGGPPQHF.

This clonotype was picked up many times. The V call is TRBV7-3, the J call TRBJ2-2; D is undetermined. The germline V gene has CDR1 SGHTA and CDR2 FQGTGA. V lost 4 bases to trimming and J lost 6 bases, with 6 bases between them. CDR3 length equals 12 residues. This chain's CDR3 is CASSSRAGELFF. In DNA form, the CDR3 reads TGTGCCAGCAGCTCCCGAGCCGGGGAGCTGTTTTTT.

This rearrangement joins TRBV6-1 to TRBJ1-1, with D unclear. V shed 6 bases and J shed 3 bases, with 14 bases lying between them. The length of the CDR3 is 14 residues. Germline CDR1 is MNHNS and CDR2 is SASEGT. The CDR3, as DNA: TGTGCCAGCAGACCGAGGGCTAAAGACACTGAAGCTTTCTTT. As protein: CASRPRAKDTEAFF.

To note about this clonotype: A read error may be the cause here, since a much bigger clone is one base away. The rearrangement links TRBV7-2 to TRBJ2-1; the match to TRBD1 covers 9 bases. This CDR3 has 15 residues. Germline V CDR1 and CDR2: SGHTA, FQGNSA. The V segment lost 1 base and the J segment 10 bases; nucleotides outside the gene matches: 8. The CDR3 protein is CASSLGTGARFEQFF. CDR3 sequence (DNA): TGTGCCAGCAGCTTAGGGACAGGGGCCCGCTTCGAGCAGTTCTTC. The full variable domain, completed using reference TRBV7-2 and TRBJ2-1, is GAGVSQSPSNKVTEKGKDVELRCDPISGHTALYWYRQSLGQGLEFLIYFQGNSAPDKSGLPSDRFSAERTGGSVSTLTIQRTQQEDSAVYLCASSLGTGARFEQFFGPGTRLTVL.

This chain connects TRBV5-1 to TRBJ2-6; D call uncertain. Per germline, CDR1 SGHRS and CDR2 YFSETQ. V gave up 5 bases and J gave up 0 bases, with 6 bases separating them. The CDR3 extends over 14 amino acids. In DNA, the CDR3 is TGCGCCAGCAGTGGTCGCTCTGGGGCCAACGTCCTGACTTTC. As protein: CASSGRSGANVLTF.

The chain joins TRBV9 to TRBJ2-3; TRBD2 matches 9 bases. The V segment lost 4 bases and the J segment 3 bases; nucleotides outside the gene matches: 6. This CDR3 comprises 15 residues. CDR1 is SGDLS and CDR2 is YYNGEE in the germline V gene. CDR3 DNA sequence: TGTGCCAGCAGCAGGGATAGCGGGAGAACAGATACGCAGTATTTT. Encoded protein: CASSRDSGRTDTQYF.

This clonotype has only a few counts. The chain combines TRBV9 with TRBJ1-1, with TRBD1 as a possible D gene (5 bases). Germline CDR1 is SGDLS and CDR2 is YYNGEE. V dropped 0 bases and J dropped 2 bases, with 14 bases sitting between them. The CDR3 length is 16 residues. The chain's CDR3 is CASSVDRGRGNTEAFF. CDR3 in DNA: TGTGCCAGCAGCGTAGATCGGGGACGGGGAAACACTGAAGCTTTCTTT.

The sample holds many counts of this clonotype. This sequence joins TRBV27 and TRBJ2-1, with TRBD2 matching 9 bases. V shed 2 bases and J 9 bases; nucleotides not matched to a gene: 11. The V gene's germline CDR1 is MNHEY and CDR2 SMNVEV (reference sequence). This CDR3 is 16 amino acids long. The CDR3 loop reads CASSLIRLAGRTEQFF. Here the CDR3 DNA reads TGTGCCAGCAGTTTAATCAGGCTAGCGGGGAGGACTGAGCAGTTCTTC.

The chain uses TRBV2 and TRBJ2-1; 7 bases are a match to TRBD1. Germline V lookup: CDR1 SNHLY, CDR2 FYNNEI. There are 15 residues in the CDR3. With 5 bases clipped from V and 2 bases from J, the junction kept 6 bases outside the gene matches. CDR3 in DNA: TGTGCCAGCAGTCATACCGGGACAGCCTACAATGAGCAGTTCTTC. This sequence encodes CASSHTGTAYNEQFF.

CDR3 residues: CASSSQDATNEKLFF. The CDR3 coding sequence is TGCGCCAGCAGCTCCCAGGATGCAACTAATGAAAAACTGTTTTTT. The chain couples TRBV5-1 to TRBJ1-4; the D is unclear. Germline V lookup: CDR1 SGHRS, CDR2 YFSETQ. Between the trimmed V and J ends, which lost 3 bases and 0 bases, there was a span of 9 bases. CDR3 length: 15 residues.

This clonotype showed up just a few times. This chain links TRBV28 with TRBJ2-2, with 14 nucleotides matching TRBD2. The germline CDR1 and CDR2 sequences are MDHEN and SYDVKM. This CDR3 has 17 residues. V dropped 6 bases and J dropped 5; count of bases not matched to a gene: 8. The CDR3 nucleotides read TGTGCCAGCAGACCGGGACTAGCGGGAGACAGAACCGGGGAGCTGTTTTTT. Amino acid sequence: CASRPGLAGDRTGELFF.

V is TRBV28 and J is TRBJ2-1; 7 bases line up with TRBD2. Per the germline V gene, CDR1 is MDHEN and CDR2 is SYDVKM. J lost 0 bases, V lost 6 bases, and 14 bases had no gene match. The CDR3 is 18 residues long. The CDR3, as DNA: TGTGCCAGCAGCCCGCCCCTGGGGCGGGGGAGCTCCTACAATGAGCAGTTCTTC. This translates into CASSPPLGRGSSYNEQFF. The entire variable domain, with the rest obtained from reference TRBV28 and TRBJ2-1, is as follows: DVKVTQSSRYLVKRTGEKVFLECVQDMDHENMFWYRQDPGLGLRLIYFSYDVKMKEKGDIPEGYSVSREKKERFSLILESASTNQTSMYLCASSPPLGRGSSYNEQFFGPGTRLTVL.